The clone carrying this T cell receptor (beta chain) was picked up one time. Its antigen is undetermined. TCRdb's table, derived via immunoSEQ multiplex PCR, lists solely in-frame clones and lacks some. Among tens of thousands of clones listed, around 88% were seen once. This sample was included in a study of Tregs in tolerant kidney transplant recipients. Study observations and caveats: This study did not directly address biological reproducibility. The most relevant donor-specific Treg TCRbeta repertoire apparently came from expansion with activated donor B cells.

The CDR3 totals 15 residues. Germline CDR1 and CDR2: MNHEY and SVGAGI. V dropped 4 bases and J dropped 8 bases, with 20 bases sitting between them. This chain links TRBV6-5 with TRBJ1-2, with a possible D match to TRBD1 (6 bases). Specimen: CD4+ T cells from blood. This clonotype was sampled from a human donor in good health. CDR3 sequence (DNA): TGTGCCAGCAGTTTCTTACCGGGACACCGAAGCGGCTACACCTTC. Protein: CASSFLPGHRSGYTF.